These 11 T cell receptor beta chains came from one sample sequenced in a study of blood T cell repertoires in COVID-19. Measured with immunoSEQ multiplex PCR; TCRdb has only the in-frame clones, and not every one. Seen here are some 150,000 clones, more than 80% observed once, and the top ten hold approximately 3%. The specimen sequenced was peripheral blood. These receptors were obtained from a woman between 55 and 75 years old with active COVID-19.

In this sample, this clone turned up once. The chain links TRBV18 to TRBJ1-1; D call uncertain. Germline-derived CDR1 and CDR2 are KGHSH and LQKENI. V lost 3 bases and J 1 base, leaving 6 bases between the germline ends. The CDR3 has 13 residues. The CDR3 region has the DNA TGTGCCAGCTCACCTGACAAGAACACTGAAGCTTTCTTT. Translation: CASSPDKNTEAFF.

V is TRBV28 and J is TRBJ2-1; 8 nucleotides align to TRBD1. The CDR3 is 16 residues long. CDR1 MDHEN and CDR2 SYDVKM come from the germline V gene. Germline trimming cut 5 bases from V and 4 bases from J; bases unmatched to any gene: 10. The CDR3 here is CASSPEGQGRYNEQFF. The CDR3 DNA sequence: TGTGCCAGCAGTCCTGAAGGACAGGGTCGGTACAATGAGCAGTTCTTC.

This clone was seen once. The CDR3 protein is CASSQSTGAYAFF. CDR3 sequence (DNA): TGTGCCAGCAGCCAATCGACAGGGGCGTATGCTTTCTTT. J is TRBJ1-1 and V is TRBV3-1 (or the pseudogene TRBV3-2); 8 bases map to TRBD1. This CDR3 is built from 13 residues. J gave up 11 bases and V 2 bases, and 7 bases lay outside the gene matches. Germline assignment: CDR1 LGHDT and CDR2 YNNKEL (reference sequence).

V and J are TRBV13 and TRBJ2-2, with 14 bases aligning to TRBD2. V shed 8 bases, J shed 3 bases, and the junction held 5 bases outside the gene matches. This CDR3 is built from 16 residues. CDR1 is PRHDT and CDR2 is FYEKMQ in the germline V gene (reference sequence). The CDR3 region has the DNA TGTGCCAGCTCAAGACTAGCGGGAGGGCACACCGGGGAGCTGTTTTTT. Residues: CASSRLAGGHTGELFF.

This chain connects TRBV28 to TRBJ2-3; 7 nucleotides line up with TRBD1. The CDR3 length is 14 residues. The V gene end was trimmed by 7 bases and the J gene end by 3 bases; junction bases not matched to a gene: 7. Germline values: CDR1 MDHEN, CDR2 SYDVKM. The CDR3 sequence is CASTDDRVTDTQYF. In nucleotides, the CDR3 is TGTGCCAGCACCGACGACAGGGTTACAGATACGCAGTATTTT.

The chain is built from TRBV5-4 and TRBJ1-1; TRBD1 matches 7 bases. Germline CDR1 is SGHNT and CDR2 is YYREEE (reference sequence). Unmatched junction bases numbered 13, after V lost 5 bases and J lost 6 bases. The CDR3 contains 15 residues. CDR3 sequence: CASSSPAGGVAEAFF. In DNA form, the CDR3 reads TGTGCCAGCAGTTCCCCCGCAGGGGGAGTCGCTGAAGCTTTCTTT.

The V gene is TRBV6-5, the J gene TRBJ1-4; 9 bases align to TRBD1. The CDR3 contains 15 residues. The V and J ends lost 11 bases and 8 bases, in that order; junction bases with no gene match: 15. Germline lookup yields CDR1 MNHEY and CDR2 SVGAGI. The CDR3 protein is CASQGAGTGEEKLFF. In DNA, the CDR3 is TGTGCCTCACAGGGGGCGGGAACAGGGGAAGAAAAACTGTTTTTT.

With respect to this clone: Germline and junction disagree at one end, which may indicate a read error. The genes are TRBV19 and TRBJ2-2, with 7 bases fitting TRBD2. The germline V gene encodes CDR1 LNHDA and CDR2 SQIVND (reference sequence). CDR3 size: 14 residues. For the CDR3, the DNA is TGTGCCAGTAAGAAGAGCGGGAACGCCGGGGAGCTGTTTTTT. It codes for CASKKSGNAGELFF.

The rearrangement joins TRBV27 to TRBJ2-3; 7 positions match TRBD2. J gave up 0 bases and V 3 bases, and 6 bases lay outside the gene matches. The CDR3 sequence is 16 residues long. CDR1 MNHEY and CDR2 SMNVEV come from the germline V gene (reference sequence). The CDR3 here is CASSLRGSGSTDTQYF. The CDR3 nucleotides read TGTGCCAGCAGTTTGCGGGGTAGCGGGAGCACAGATACGCAGTATTTT.

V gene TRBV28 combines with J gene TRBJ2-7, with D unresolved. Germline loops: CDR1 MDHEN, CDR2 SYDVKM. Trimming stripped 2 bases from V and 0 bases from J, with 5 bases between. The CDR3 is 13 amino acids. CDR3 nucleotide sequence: TGTGCCAGCAGTTTACTAGGCTCCTACGAGCAGTACTTC. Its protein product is CASSLLGSYEQYF.

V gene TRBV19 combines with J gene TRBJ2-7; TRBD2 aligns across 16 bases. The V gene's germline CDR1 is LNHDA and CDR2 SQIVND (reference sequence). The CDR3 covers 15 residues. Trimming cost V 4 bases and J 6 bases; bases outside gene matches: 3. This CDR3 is CASSTGTSGRAEQYF. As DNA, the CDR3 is TGTGCCAGTAGTACGGGGACTAGCGGGAGGGCCGAGCAGTACTTC.